Listed below are T cell receptor beta chains from one sample, sequenced in a study of blood T cell repertoires in COVID-19. Here immunoSEQ multiplex PCR was the method, and the copy in TCRdb shows in-frame clones only, minus some. The sample shows 10,000 to 15,000 clones, approximately 82% of them seen only once. Sequenced material: peripheral blood. The receptors shown here come from a human donor in a cohort sampled during active COVID-19. The CDR3 runs from the conserved cysteine through the conserved F or W. Each record gives: V gene, clone size, J gene, D gene, CDR3 DNA, CDR3 protein. A D gene is named only where the DNA matches it firmly. Clone size is stated in some rows and not others, as once, few, many or a class when expanded.

TRBV4-1	.	TRBJ1-4	TRBD1	TGCGCCAGCAGCCAACCTGGACAGGGGGCGGGTGAAAAACTGTTTTTT	CASSQPGQGAGEKLFF
TRBV6-5	.	TRBJ2-2	.	TGTGCCAGCAGATCAATGACCGGGGAGCTGTTTTTT	CASRSMTGELFF
TRBV7-2	.	TRBJ2-2	.	TGTGCCAGCAGCTTAGTTAAGGGGACGAACACCGGGGAGCTGTTTTTT	CASSLVKGTNTGELFF
TRBV6-5	.	TRBJ2-1	.	TGTGCCAGCAGGCCACGGACAGTCGTGCAGTTCTTC	CASRPRTVVQFF
TRBV7-8	.	TRBJ2-2	TRBD1	TGTGCCAGCAGAGAAACTACAGGGGGCGTGGAGCTGTTTTTT	CASRETTGGVELFF
TRBV12-2	.	TRBJ2-7	.	TGTGCAAGGAGACTAGGTTACGAGCAGTACTTC	CARRLGYEQYF
TRBV7-2	.	TRBJ2-5	.	TGTGCCAGCAGCTTAGTTCTTTCGGTCAGGGAAGAGACCCAGTACTTC	CASSLVLSVREETQYF
TRBV5-1	.	TRBJ2-5	TRBD1	TGCGCCAGCAGCAGCAGGACAGGGGCACAAGAGACCCAGTACTTC	CASSSRTGAQETQYF
TRBV2	.	TRBJ1-4	.	TGTGCCAGCAGGGCTGGACTTAATGAAAAACTGTTTTTT	CASRAGLNEKLFF
TRBV2	.	TRBJ1-2	TRBD1	TGTGCCAGCAGTGCCTACCGAGGGACAGTGGCCGGCTACACCTTC	CASSAYRGTVAGYTF
TRBV27	.	TRBJ1-1	.	TGTGCCAGCAGTTCCCTAAGATTTGGGGCTGGAGAAGCTTTCTTT	CASSSLRFGAGEAFF
TRBV5-6	.	TRBJ1-2	TRBD1	TGTGCCAGCAGCTTGGTGGACAGGGGGCAAGATGGCTACACCTTC	CASSLVDRGQDGYTF
TRBV30	once	TRBJ1-1	TRBD1	TGTGCCTGGAGCAACTTCTACCAGGGGGCCGGTCAAGCTTTCTTT	CAWSNFYQGAGQAFF
TRBV29-1	.	TRBJ2-1	.	TGCAGCGTTGAAGATGGGGCAGCTAGCTCCTACAATGAGCAGTTCTTC	CSVEDGAASSYNEQFF
TRBV7-3	.	TRBJ2-1	TRBD2	TGTGCCAGCAGCTTAGAAAGCGGGGGCCCCCTCTCCTACAATGAGCAGTTCTTC	CASSLESGGPLSYNEQFF
TRBV7-9	.	TRBJ1-1	TRBD1	TGTGCCAGCAGCTTAAGACAGGGTGGAAACGGTGAGGCTTTCTTT	CASSLRQGGNGEAFF
TRBV5-4	few	TRBJ2-5	.	TGTGCCAGCAGCGCTGGGACAACGGAGACCCAGTACTTC	CASSAGTTETQYF
TRBV2	.	TRBJ2-3	TRBD2	TGTGCCAGCCAACTAGCGGGGGTCACAGATACGCAGTATTTT	CASQLAGVTDTQYF
TRBV5-4	few	TRBJ1-4	.	TGTGCCAGCAGCTTGATAGACAACGGCTATGAAAAACTGTTTTTT	CASSLIDNGYEKLFF
TRBV6-2/TRBV6-3	.	TRBJ1-1	.	TGTGCCAGCAGTCTGGGGGCCGAGGGACTCTTT	CASSLGAEGLF
TRBV6-6	few	TRBJ2-2	.	TGTGCCAGCAGTTACGGGAGGAACACCGGGGAGCTGTTTTTT	CASSYGRNTGELFF
TRBV28	.	TRBJ2-6	.	TGTGCCAGCAGTTTTCAGCGTGCAGCTGGGGCCAACGTCCTGACTTTC	CASSFQRAAGANVLTF